This T cell receptor (beta chain) was identified during a study of blood T cell repertoires in COVID-19. Across the whole study: Acute and convalescent COVID-19 specimens originated in the United States, Italy and Spain. In each case, the material was cDNA or gDNA derived from T cells, B-cell-depleted T cells, or PBMCs.

Trimming took off 8 bases at V and 2 bases at J, with 19 bases between the two ends. The length of the CDR3 is 15 residues. CDR1 and CDR2 (germline): MNHEY, SMNVEV (reference sequence). Under the authors' procedure: Reference gene primer amplification in the assay estimated nucleated cell counts. Data came from immunoSEQ multiplex PCR; TCRdb stores just in-frame clones and leaves some out. V and J calls and clone size come straight from that table; D and trimming were deduced from the DNA. The data hold approximately 280,000 clones, with around 90% observed a single time. Patients from Seattle were sampled longitudinally, starting during active infection.

The sample was peripheral blood. V is TRBV27 and J is TRBJ2-7; maybe TRBD2 (6 bases). The sequence came from a woman in her 30s with COVID-19, enrolled during active disease. CDR3 nucleotides: TGTGCCAGCTTCCCCTTGGCGGGGTCCCCCTACGAGCAGTACTTC. Amino acid sequence: CASFPLAGSPYEQYF.